This T cell receptor (beta chain) appears in the sequencing data of a study of blood T cell repertoires in COVID-19 (dated by TCRdb to the early 2020s). A note on the overall study: The collaborator samples originated in the United States, Italy and Spain and spanned the acute and convalescent phases of COVID-19. The material from the prospective study consisted of cDNA or gDNA derived from T cells, B-cell-depleted T cells, or PBMCs. Sample metadata almost always included a de-identified subject ID, COVID-19 status, age in years and sex. The samples were drawn from the first 160 participants of the ongoing ImmuneRACE study and from about 1,200 subjects provided by 6 global collaborators. Where available, HLA class I and class II types were obtained from metadata supplied by the sample provider rather than from assay-based typing. Subjects who had been exposed to COVID-19, were actively infected with it, or had recovered from it provided the deeply sampled blood TCRbeta repertoires that made up the dataset. The repertoires were released in a freely available public database intended as a resource for research on the immune response to SARS-CoV-2.

The paper as a whole reports these results and caveats: The amount of clinical and demographic metadata varied by source and participant and was provided uncurated.

Of note for this clone: No antigen is known for it. Nothing much larger sits one base from this clone, and base qualities are not available.

The immunoSEQ Assay, a bias-controlled multiplex PCR, was used to amplify TCRbeta CDR3 regions from genomic DNA. Under the source paper's analysis protocol: Within the assay, amplification of reference gene primers was used to estimate how many nucleated cells each sample contained. To quantify the absolute abundance of each unique TCRbeta CDR3 rearrangement, sequence reads were collapsed and filtered. Productive Simpson clonality was computed per sample as the square root of Simpson's diversity index over productive rearrangements. TCRdb took this table from immuneACCESS and kept in-frame rearrangements with V and J called. Such tables lack part of the clones; where checked against another copy, unresolved V genes explain under half of the gap, and the rest is unexplained. That table furnishes V, J and clone size, whereas the DNA furnished D and trimming. The sample table holds a few hundred thousand clones, of which about 85% were seen once. Of the sample, 2.9% falls within the top ten clones.

A second Seattle source provided samples from volunteer blood donors who had recovered from COVID-19. Whole blood was collected in K2EDTA tubes by collaborating institutions according to the institutions' own protocols. For TCRbeta analysis, collaborators shipped samples as frozen whole blood, isolated PBMCs, or DNA extracted from either of those sample types. Based on the germline V gene, the CDR1 and CDR2 sequences are MDHEN and SYDVKM. The CDR3 spans 15 residues, from the cysteine through the phenylalanine. Only the CDR3 part of the read is kept: 45 bases, read in frame from the first base. Trimming removed 6 bases from V and 3 bases from J; the gene matches leave 8 bases unexplained.

This TCR derives from a man in his fifties who had recovered from COVID-19. The sequence links TRBV28 to TRBJ2-4; TRBD2 fits 7 bases in the junction. Sample: peripheral blood. The nucleotide sequence reads TGTGCCAGCAGCCGACCGGGGAGGGGCAAAAACATTCAGTACTTC. It translates as CASSRPGRGKNIQYF.